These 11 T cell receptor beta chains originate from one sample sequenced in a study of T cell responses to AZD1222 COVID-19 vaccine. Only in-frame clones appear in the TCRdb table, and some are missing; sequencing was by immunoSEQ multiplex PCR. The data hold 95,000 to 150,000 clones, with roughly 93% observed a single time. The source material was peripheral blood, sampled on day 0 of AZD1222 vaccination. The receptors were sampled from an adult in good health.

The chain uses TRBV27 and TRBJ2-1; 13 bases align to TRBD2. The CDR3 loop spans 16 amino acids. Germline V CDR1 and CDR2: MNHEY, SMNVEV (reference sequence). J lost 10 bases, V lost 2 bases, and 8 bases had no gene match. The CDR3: CASSLRGLAGSTEQFF. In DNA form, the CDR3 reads TGTGCCAGCAGTTTAAGGGGACTAGCGGGAAGTACGGAGCAGTTCTTC.

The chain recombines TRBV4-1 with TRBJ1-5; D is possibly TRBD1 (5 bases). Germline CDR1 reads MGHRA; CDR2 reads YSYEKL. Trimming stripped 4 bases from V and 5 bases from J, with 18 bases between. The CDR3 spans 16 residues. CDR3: CASSLGGAGFDQPQHF. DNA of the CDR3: TGCGCCAGCAGCCTTGGGGGAGCCGGCTTTGATCAGCCCCAGCATTTT.

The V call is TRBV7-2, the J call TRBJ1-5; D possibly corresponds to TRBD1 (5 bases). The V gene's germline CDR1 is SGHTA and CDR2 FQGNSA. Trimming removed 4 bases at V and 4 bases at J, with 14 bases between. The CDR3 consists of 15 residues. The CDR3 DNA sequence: TGTGCCAGCAGCTGGGGGTTTGGGGGTAATCAGCCCCAGCATTTT. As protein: CASSWGFGGNQPQHF.

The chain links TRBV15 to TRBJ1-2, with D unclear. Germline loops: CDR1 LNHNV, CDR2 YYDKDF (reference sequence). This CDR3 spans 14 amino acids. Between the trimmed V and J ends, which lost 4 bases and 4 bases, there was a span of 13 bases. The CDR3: CATSTRTSGYGYTF. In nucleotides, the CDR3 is TGTGCCACCAGCACGAGGACGTCCGGCTATGGCTACACCTTC.

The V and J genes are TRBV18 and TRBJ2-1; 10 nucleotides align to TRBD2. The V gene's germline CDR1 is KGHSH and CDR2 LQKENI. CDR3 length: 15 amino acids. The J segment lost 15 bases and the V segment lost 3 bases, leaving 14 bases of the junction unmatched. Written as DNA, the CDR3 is TGTGCCAGCTCACCCCTAGCGGGAGAGGCCGCTCCCCCGTTCTTC. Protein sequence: CASSPLAGEAAPPFF.

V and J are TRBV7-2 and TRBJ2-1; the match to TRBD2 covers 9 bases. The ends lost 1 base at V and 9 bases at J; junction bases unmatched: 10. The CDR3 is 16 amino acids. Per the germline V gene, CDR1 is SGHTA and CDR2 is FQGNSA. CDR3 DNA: TGTGCCAGCAGCTTAGGTTCTAGCGGGGCGTCTGTTGAGCAGTTCTTC. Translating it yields CASSLGSSGASVEQFF.

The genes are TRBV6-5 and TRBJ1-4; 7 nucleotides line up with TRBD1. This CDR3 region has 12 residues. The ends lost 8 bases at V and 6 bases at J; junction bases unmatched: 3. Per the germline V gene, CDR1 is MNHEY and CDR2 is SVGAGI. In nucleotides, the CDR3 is TGTGCCAGCGGAGGGGGCGATGAAAAACTGTTTTTT. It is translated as CASGGGDEKLFF.

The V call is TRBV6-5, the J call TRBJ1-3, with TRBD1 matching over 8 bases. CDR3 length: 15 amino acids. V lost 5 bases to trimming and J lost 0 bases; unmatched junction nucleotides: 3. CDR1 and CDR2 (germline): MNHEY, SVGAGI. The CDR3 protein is CASSRDRLSGNTIYF. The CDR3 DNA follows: TGTGCCAGCAGTAGGGACAGGCTCTCTGGAAACACCATATATTTT.

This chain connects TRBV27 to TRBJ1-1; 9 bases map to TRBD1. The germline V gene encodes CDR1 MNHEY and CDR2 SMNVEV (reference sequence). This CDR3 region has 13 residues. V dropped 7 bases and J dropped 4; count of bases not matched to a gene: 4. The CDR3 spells CASTRQGGTEAFF. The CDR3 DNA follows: TGTGCCAGCACCCGACAGGGGGGCACTGAAGCTTTCTTT.

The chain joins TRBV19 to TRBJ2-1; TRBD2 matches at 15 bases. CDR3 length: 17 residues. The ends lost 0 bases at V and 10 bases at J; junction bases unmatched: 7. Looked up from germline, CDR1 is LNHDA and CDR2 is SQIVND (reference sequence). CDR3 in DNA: TGTGCCAGTAGTATAGATCTGGGACTAGCGGGAGGAGAGGAGCAGTTCTTC. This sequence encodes CASSIDLGLAGGEEQFF.

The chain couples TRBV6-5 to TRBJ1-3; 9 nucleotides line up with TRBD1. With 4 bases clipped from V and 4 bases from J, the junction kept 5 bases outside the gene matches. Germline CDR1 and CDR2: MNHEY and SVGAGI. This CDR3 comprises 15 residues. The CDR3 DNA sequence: TGTGCCAGCAGTTCCGCCGGGACAGGGGGAAACACCATATATTTT. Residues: CASSSAGTGGNTIYF.